The text below deals with one TCR beta chain. This PCR relied on a set of 60 Vbeta primers and 13 Jbeta primers. Sequencing was performed with immunoSEQ multiplex PCR; in TCRdb, only in-frame clones are kept and a portion is missing. In the table there are approximately 97,000 clones, under 90% of which are singletons. The data originate from a study of cytomegalovirus exposure and HLA in healthy donors. The J segment lost 7 bases and the V segment lost 5 bases, leaving 17 bases of the junction unmatched. In germline, CDR1 is MDHEN, CDR2 SYDVKM. CDR3 size: 19 residues. The V call is TRBV28, the J call TRBJ2-7, with 16 bases matching TRBD2. This sequence originates from a woman in her seventies in good health and CMV-seropositive. The sequenced sample consisted of PBMCs. The CDR3 here is CASSTPAGTSGRALREQYF. CDR3 nucleotides: TGTGCCAGCAGTACCCCCGCCGGGACTAGCGGGAGGGCCCTTAGGGAGCAGTACTTC.